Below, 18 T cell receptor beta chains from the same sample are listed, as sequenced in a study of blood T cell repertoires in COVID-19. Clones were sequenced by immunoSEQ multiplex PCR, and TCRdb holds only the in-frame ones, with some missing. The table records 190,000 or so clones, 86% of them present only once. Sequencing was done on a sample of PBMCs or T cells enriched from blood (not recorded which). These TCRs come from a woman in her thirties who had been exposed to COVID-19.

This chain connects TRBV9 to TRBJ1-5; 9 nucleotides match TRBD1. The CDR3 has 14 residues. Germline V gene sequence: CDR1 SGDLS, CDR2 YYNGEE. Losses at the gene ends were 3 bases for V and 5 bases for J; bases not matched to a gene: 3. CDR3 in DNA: TGTGCCAGCAGCGCGACAGGGGGGGATCAGCCCCAGCATTTT. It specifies CASSATGGDQPQHF.

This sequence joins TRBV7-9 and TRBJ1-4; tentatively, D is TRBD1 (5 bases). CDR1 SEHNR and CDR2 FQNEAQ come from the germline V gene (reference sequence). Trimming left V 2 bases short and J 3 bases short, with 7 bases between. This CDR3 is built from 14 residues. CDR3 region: CASSLRGANEKLFF. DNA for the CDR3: TGTGCCAGCAGCTTACGGGGGGCTAATGAAAAACTGTTTTTT.

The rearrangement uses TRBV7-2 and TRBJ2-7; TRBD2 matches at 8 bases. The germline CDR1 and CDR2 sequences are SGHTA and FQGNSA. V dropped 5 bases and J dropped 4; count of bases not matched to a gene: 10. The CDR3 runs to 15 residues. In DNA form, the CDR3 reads TGTGCCAGCAGCAAAAACCCCGGGACTAGTTACGAGCAGTACTTC. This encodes CASSKNPGTSYEQYF.

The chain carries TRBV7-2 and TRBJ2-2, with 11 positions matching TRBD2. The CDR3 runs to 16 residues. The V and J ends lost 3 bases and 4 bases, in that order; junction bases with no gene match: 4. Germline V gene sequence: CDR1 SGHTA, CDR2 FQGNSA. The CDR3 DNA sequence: TGTGCCAGCAGCTTCGGGACTAGCGGCCCCACCGGGGAGCTGTTTTTT. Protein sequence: CASSFGTSGPTGELFF.

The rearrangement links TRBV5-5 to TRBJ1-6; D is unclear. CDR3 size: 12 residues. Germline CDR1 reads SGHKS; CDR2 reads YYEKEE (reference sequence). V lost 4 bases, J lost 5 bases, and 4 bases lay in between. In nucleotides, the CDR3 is TGTGCCAGCAGCCTTGATAATTCACCCCTCCACTTT. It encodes CASSLDNSPLHF.

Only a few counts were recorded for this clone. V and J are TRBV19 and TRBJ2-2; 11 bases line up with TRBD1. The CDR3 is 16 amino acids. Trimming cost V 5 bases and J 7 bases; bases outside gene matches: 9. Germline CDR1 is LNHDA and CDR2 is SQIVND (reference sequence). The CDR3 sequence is CASSVSGTGGLGELFF. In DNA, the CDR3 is TGTGCCAGTAGTGTTTCCGGGACAGGGGGACTCGGGGAGCTGTTTTTT. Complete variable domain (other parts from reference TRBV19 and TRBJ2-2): DGGITQSPKYLFRKEGQNVTLSCEQNLNHDAMYWYRQDPGQGLRLIYYSQIVNDFQKGDIAEGYSVSREKKESFPLTVTSAQKNPTAFYLCASSVSGTGGLGELFFGEGSRLTVL.

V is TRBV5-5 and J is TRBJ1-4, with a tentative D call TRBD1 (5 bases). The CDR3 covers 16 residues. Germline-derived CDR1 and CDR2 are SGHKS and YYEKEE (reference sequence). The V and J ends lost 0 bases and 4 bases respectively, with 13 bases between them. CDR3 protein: CASSLVFGGYNEKLFF. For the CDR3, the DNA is TGTGCCAGCAGCTTGGTATTCGGGGGTTATAATGAAAAACTGTTTTTT.

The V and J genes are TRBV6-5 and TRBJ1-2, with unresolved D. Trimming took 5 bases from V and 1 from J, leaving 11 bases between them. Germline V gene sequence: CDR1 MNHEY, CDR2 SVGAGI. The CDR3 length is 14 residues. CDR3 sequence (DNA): TGTGCCAGCAGTCCGAGAGCTCGTAACTATGGCTACACCTTC. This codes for CASSPRARNYGYTF.

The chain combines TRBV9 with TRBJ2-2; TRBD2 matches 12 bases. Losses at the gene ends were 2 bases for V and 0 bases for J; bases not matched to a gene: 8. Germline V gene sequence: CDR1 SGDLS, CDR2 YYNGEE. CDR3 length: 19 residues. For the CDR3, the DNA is TGTGCCAGCAGCGTTGGCGCTAGCGGGGGGGGCCCGAACACCGGGGAGCTGTTTTTT. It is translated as CASSVGASGGGPNTGELFF.

The CDR3 sequence: CATSDPTGNSNQPQHF. CDR3 sequence (DNA): TGTGCCACCAGTGACCCGACAGGGAATAGCAATCAGCCCCAGCATTTT. The chain employs TRBV24-1 and TRBJ1-5; 7 bases are shared with TRBD1. J was trimmed by 0 bases and V by 4 bases; bases with no gene match: 5. Germline V CDR1 and CDR2: KGHDR, SFDVKD. This CDR3 has 16 amino acids.

In nucleotides, the CDR3 is TGTGCCAGCAGCTTAGCGCGAGGACAGGGGTCCGGGGAGCTGTTTTTT. It yields the protein CASSLARGQGSGELFF. The gene calls are TRBV7-8 and TRBJ2-2; 9 nucleotides agree with TRBD1. The CDR3 contains 16 residues. Unmatched junction bases numbered 5, after V lost 0 bases and J lost 6 bases. Germline V gene lookup returns CDR1 SGHVS and CDR2 FQNEAQ.

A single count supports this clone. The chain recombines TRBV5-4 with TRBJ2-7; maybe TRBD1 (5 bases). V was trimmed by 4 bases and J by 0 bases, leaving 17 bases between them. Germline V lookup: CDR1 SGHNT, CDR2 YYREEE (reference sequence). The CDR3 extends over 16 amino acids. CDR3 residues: CASSPHSTGTSYEQYF. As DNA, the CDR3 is TGTGCCAGCAGCCCACACTCAACAGGAACCTCCTACGAGCAGTACTTC.

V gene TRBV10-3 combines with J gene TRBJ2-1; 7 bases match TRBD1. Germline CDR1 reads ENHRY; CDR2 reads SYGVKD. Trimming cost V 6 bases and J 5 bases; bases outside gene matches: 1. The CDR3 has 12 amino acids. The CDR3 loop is CAIRDRDNEQFF. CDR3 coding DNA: TGTGCCATCAGAGACAGGGACAATGAGCAGTTCTTC.

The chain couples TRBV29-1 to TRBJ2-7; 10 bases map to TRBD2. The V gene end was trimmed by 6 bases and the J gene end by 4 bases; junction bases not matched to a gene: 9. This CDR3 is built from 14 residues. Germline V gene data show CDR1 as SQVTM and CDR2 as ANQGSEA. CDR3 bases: TGCAGCGTCGGGGTAGCGGGGGGACTATACGAGCAGTACTTC. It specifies CSVGVAGGLYEQYF.

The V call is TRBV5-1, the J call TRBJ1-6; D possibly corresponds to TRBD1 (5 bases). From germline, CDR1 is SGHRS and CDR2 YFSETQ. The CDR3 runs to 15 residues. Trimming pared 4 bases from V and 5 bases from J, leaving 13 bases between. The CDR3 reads CASSIRDLDNSPLHF. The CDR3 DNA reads TGCGCCAGCAGCATCAGGGATTTAGATAATTCACCCCTCCACTTT. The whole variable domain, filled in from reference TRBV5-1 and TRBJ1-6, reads KAGVTQTPRYLIKTRGQQVTLSCSPISGHRSVSWYQQTPGQGLQFLFEYFSETQRNKGNFPGRFSGRQFSNSRSEMNVSTLELGDSALYLCASSIRDLDNSPLHFGNGTRLTVT.

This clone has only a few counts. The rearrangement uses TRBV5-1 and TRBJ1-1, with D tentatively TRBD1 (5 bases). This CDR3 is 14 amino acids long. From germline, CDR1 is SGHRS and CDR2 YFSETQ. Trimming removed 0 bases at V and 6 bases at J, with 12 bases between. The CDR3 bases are TGCGCCAGCAGCTTGGCGGGGGGTAGGGCTGAAGCTTTCTTT. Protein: CASSLAGGRAEAFF.

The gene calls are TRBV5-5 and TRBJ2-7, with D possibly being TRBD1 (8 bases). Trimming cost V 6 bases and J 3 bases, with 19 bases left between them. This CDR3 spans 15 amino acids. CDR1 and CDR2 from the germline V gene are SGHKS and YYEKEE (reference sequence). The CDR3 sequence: CASNPTDRDYYEQYF. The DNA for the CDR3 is TGTGCCAGCAACCCTACGGACAGGGACTACTACGAGCAGTACTTC. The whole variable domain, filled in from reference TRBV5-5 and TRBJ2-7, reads DAGVTQSPTHLIKTRGQQVTLRCSPISGHKSVSWYQQVLGQGPQFIFQYYEKEERGRGNFPDRFSARQFPNYSSELNVNALLLGDSALYLCASNPTDRDYYEQYFGPGTRLTVT.

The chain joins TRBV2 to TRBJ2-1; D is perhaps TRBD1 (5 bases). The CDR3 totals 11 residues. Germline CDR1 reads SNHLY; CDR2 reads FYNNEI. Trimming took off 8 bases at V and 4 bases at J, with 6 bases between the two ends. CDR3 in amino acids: CASAGYNEQFF. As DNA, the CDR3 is TGTGCCAGCGCAGGGTACAATGAGCAGTTCTTC.